This TCR beta chain derives from a study of shared clonotypes between healthy human individuals (dated by TCRdb to between 2020 and 2021). General notes on the study: A few men and two women, aged 18 to 49 years, made up the cohort. Libraries were prepared and TCR repertoires were sequenced by different laboratories using diverse techniques, in order to increase sequencing depth and limit assay-specific biases. Between about 0.9 and 8.9 billion PBMCs per donor were obtained by leukapheresis. Blood TCR repertoires of roughly five healthy adults were deeply sequenced to estimate repertoire size and the extent of clonotype sharing between individuals. Per donor, three plates each were used for CD4 naive and CD4 memory, two for CD8 naive, and one for CD8 memory.

The paper's findings and limits, for the study overall: Around 5.4% of naive CD4, around 3.5% of naive CD8, around 2.3% of memory CD4, and around 0.4% of memory CD8 clonotypes were shared across a handful of donors. The genetic and exposure-history diversity represented was limited by the small number of donors. Naive subsets generally had larger estimated clonotype richness than memory subsets. Incomplete sequencing was indicated by rarefaction of sorted-subset datasets, despite the large sequencing depth. Based on pairwise subsampling, the degree of clonotype sharing among donors was expected to be affected by sequencing depth. Sampling was restricted to blood, and TCR repertoires in tissue are likely to differ from TCR repertoires in blood. Compared with non-shared clonotypes, the clonotypes found in all four sorted-subset donors had higher generation probabilities.

This clone has a single count. Its antigen target is currently unknown. No base quality information exists; no much larger clone differs at one position. The donors were healthy, HIV-negative adults with no recently reported acute infections or vaccinations. Every donor was a Caucasian adult residing in Nashville, Tennessee, USA. CD4+ T cells were enriched by magnetic negative selection, after which naive cells were positively selected on CD45RA and the negative fraction was taken as the memory subset. After blood collection by leukapheresis, PBMCs were isolated using Ficoll-Histopaque density gradient centrifugation and then cryopreserved in the vapor phase of liquid nitrogen. Analytical flow cytometry was used to check the purity and quantity of each magnetically sorted T cell population. Genomic DNA was isolated from every sorted fraction and measured by UV absorbance on a Nanodrop 2000c. Deletion took 2 bases off V and 3 bases off J, with a span of 17 bases between the germline ends. Reading from cysteine to phenylalanine, the CDR3 counts 16 amino acids. Just CDR3 DNA is preserved here, 48 bases in frame from base 1. CDR1 and CDR2 were assigned from the germline V gene as SGHVS and FQNEAQ.

Using the deep immunoSEQ assay, multiplex PCR amplified TCR CDR3 regions from genomic DNA. Extracted genomic DNA from each cell subset was spread evenly across all wells of several immunoSEQ 96-well plates, with each plate serving as a replicate. For sorted subsets, around 200 ng genomic DNA, equal to about 30,000 T cell genomes, was loaded into each replicate PCR. Purified libraries were measured with a Qubit 3.0 fluorometer, size-checked on a Bioanalyzer 2100, and measured again with the KAPA Library Quantification kit. Every immunoSEQ 96-well plate was sequenced on a dedicated single-read 150-cycle Illumina NextSeq 550 flow cell. For the original study's pipeline: Because the immunoSEQ output included only junctional sequences and no quality scores, the filtering could not be the same as the filtering used for full-length reads. Sequences were annotated with PyIR, a Python wrapper for IgBLAST v1.9, using IMGT germline references to assign V/J genes and CDR3. Reads with weak V/J assignments (E-value above 1e-6), missing CDR3, stop codons, out-of-frame junctions, or ambiguous translated residues were removed. V3J clonotypes were defined as sequences sharing the same inferred V gene, J gene, and CDR3 amino acid sequence. Percentage overlap between repertoires was calculated by dividing the number of shared unique clonotypes by the size of the smaller repertoire. RTK rarefaction, the Chao1 estimator, and Recon v2.1 estimates of unobserved clonotypes were used to assess repertoire richness. Generation probabilities for all TCRbeta clonotypes obtained by the gDNA method from a handful of donors were computed using OLGA. Not all clones reach the TCRdb copy of this immuneACCESS table, which keeps in-frame sequences only. Checked studies attribute under half of the gap to unresolved V genes and leave the rest unexplained. V and J calls and clone size come straight from that table; D and trimming were deduced from the DNA. The sample table records some 2,400,000 clones; almost 96% of these occur just once. The biggest ten clones account for over 0.1% of the sample.

The clonotype comes from a man aged 18 to 29 in good health. Recombination joined TRBV7-8 with TRBJ2-7, with TRBD1 perhaps the D gene, on 6 matching bases. Sequenced input: naive CD4+ T cells sorted from blood. Taken with the paper, the label for cell subset or site translates to: CD45RA+ positively selected. CDR3 sequence: CASSLRDMGGLYEQYF. The base sequence is TGTGCCAGCAGCTTAAGGGACATGGGCGGCCTCTACGAGCAGTACTTC.